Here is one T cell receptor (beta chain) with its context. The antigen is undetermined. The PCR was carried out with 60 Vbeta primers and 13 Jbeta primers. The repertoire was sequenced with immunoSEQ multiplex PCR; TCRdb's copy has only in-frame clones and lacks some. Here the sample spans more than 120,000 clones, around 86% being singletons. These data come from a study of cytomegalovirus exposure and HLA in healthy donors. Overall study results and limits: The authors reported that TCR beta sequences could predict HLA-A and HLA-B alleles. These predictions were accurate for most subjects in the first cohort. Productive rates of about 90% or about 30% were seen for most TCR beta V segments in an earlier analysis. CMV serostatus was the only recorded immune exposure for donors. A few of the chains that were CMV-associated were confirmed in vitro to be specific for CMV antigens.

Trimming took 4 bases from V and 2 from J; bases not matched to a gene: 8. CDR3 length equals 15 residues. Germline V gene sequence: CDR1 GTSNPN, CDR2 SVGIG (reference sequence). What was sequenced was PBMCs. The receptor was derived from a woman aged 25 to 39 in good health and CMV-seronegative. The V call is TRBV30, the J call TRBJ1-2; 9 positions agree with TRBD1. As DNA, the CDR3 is TGTGCCTGGAACCTACAGGGGGCCGCCAACTATGGCTACACCTTC. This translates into CAWNLQGAANYGYTF. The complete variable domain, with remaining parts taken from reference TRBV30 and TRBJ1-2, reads SQTIHQWPATLVQPVGSPLSLECTVEGTSNPNLYWYRQAAGRGLQLLFYSVGIGQISSEVPQNLSASRPQDRQFILSSKKLLLSDSGFYLCAWNLQGAANYGYTFGSGTRLTVV.